The clone carrying this T cell receptor (beta chain) showed up just a few times. The data are from a study of identical twins. The V segment lost 4 bases and the J segment 5 bases; nucleotides outside the gene matches: 8. CDR1 and CDR2 (germline): MGHRA, YSYEKL. CDR3 length: 15 amino acids. A universal primer site was incorporated via template switching, and the cDNA contained unique molecular identifiers. Via MiXCR, TCRdb re-called the 5' RACE reads, giving one row per CDR3 protein. The sample lists about 470,000 distinct CDR3 sequences, 24% occurring once. These data were also filed under a second study, of T cells expressing NK-cell markers. This second study says: Dominant NKG2C+ clonotypes accounted for about 1.0-8% of CD8+ T cells in about 6 donors. In four donors, dominant clonotypes made up roughly 28.3-65% of CD3+CD56-NKG2C+ cells.

The sequence derives from a woman between 18 and 29 years old in good health. V usage is TRBV4-1 and J usage is TRBJ2-5; the match to TRBD2 covers 9 bases. The sequenced sample consisted of CD4+ T cells sorted from blood. The CDR3 protein is CASSPDSGSFETQYF. The CDR3 nucleotides read TGCGCCAGCAGCCCAGATAGCGGGAGTTTCGAGACCCAGTACTTC.